Listed below are T cell receptor beta chains from one sample, sequenced in a study of blood T cell repertoires in COVID-19. Data came from immunoSEQ multiplex PCR; TCRdb stores just in-frame clones and leaves some out. The sample lists about 110,000 clones, 70% to 80% occurring once. The sample comprised peripheral blood. The receptors shown here come from a woman aged 60-75 years with acute or convalescent COVID-19. The CDR3 runs from the conserved cysteine through the conserved F or W.

j_call	v_call	cdr3_aa
TRBJ2-1	TRBV20-1	CSAREGLWQFF
TRBJ1-5	TRBV6-5	CAGSEGQGGQPQHF
TRBJ1-2	TRBV5-1	CASSQRQNYGYTF
TRBJ1-3	TRBV6-5	CASSTGTSGNTIYF
TRBJ2-5	TRBV10-3	CAISGLAGVETQYF
TRBJ1-2	TRBV19	CASSLSSRGNYGYTF
TRBJ2-2	TRBV5-6	CASSYGQGWNTGELFF
TRBJ1-1	TRBV30	CAWSVYVEAFF
TRBJ2-3	TRBV19	CASKGVRSTDTQYF
TRBJ1-2	TRBV5-1	CASSSGTGDGYTF
TRBJ1-3	TRBV6-1	CASSEEEGRGNTIYF
TRBJ2-7	TRBV7-2	CASSLATGAYEQYF
TRBJ2-1	TRBV3-1/TRBV3-2	CASSQDRTGQFF
TRBJ2-5	TRBV6-1	CASSEASSLGTQYF
TRBJ1-6	TRBV4-3	CASSQDRRRFSYNSPLHF
TRBJ2-1	TRBV5-1	CASKLRGGDEQFF
TRBJ2-2	TRBV18	CASSRFSGVDGELFF
TRBJ1-3	TRBV19	CASSIGGQGASGNTIYF
TRBJ1-1	TRBV7-8	CASSYPGQQAFF
TRBJ2-7	TRBV27	CASRGGRAEQYF
TRBJ1-6	TRBV6-2/TRBV6-3	CASSASGVLNSPLHF
TRBJ1-2	TRBV27	CASSYGEHYGYTF
TRBJ1-2	TRBV9	CASSPTLHSSYTF
TRBJ1-1	TRBV5-4	CASRRAGTGNTEAFF
TRBJ1-5	TRBV6-5	CASSLQGNSNQPQHF
TRBJ1-2	TRBV5-1	CASSFKERNYGYTF
TRBJ1-2	TRBV19	CASTGQGGIYGYTF
TRBJ2-1	TRBV24-1	CATSDRSGSPYNEQFF
TRBJ1-1	TRBV30	CAWRPRVNTEAFF
TRBJ2-5	TRBV7-9	CASSSLPGETQYF
TRBJ2-7	TRBV3-1/TRBV3-2	CASSQGTRTYEQYF
TRBJ2-7	TRBV6-5	CASSRQGSEQYF
TRBJ2-5	TRBV18	CASSRGLEETQYF
TRBJ2-1	TRBV7-8	CASSITSGGPREQFF